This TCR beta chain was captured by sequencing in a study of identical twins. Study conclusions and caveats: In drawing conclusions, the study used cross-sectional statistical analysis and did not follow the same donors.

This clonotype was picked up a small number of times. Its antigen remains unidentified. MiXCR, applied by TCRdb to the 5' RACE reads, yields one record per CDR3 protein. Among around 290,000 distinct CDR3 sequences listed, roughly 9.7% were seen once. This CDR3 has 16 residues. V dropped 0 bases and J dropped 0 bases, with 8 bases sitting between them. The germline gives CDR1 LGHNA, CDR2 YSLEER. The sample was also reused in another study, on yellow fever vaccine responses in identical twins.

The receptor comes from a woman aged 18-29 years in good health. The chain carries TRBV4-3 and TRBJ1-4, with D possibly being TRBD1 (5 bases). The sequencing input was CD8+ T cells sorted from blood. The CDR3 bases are TGCGCCAGCAGCCAAGAAGGGGCAGCAACTAATGAAAAACTGTTTTTT. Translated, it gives CASSQEGAATNEKLFF.